This is a list of T cell receptor beta chains from one sample in a study of naive and memory T cell subsets. TCRdb used MiXCR to reprocess the 5' RACE reads, holding one entry per CDR3 protein. The sample lists tens of thousands of distinct CDR3 sequences, approximately 6.6% occurring once. The receptors stem from a male donor in good health. Both conserved end residues are part of each CDR3.

j_gene: TRBJ1-1; v_gene: TRBV6-5; CDR3aa: CASSYERRDTEAFF
j_gene: TRBJ2-3; v_gene: TRBV5-1; CDR3aa: CASSLRRTDTQYF
j_gene: TRBJ2-5; v_gene: TRBV5-1; CDR3aa: CASSSGTGATTEETQYF
j_gene: TRBJ2-3; v_gene: TRBV18; CDR3aa: CASSPEDTQYF
j_gene: TRBJ2-3; v_gene: TRBV5-1; CDR3aa: CASSFLGRVVDTQYF
j_gene: TRBJ1-1; v_gene: TRBV11-2; CDR3aa: CASSPPPGATEAFF
j_gene: TRBJ2-5; v_gene: TRBV11-1; CDR3aa: CASSLAQREVWETQYF
j_gene: TRBJ2-5; v_gene: TRBV20-1; CDR3aa: CSATTSIQTQYF
j_gene: TRBJ2-2; v_gene: TRBV11-2; CDR3aa: CASSPLGLAGNTGELFF
j_gene: TRBJ1-5; v_gene: TRBV18; CDR3aa: CASSPGRPRGNQPQHF
j_gene: TRBJ2-5; v_gene: TRBV6-1; CDR3aa: CASRGQWVETQYF